This TCR beta chain appears in the sequencing data of a study of blood T cell repertoires in COVID-19. Turning to the study itself: Acute and convalescent COVID-19 specimens originated in the United States, Italy and Spain. T cells, B-cell-depleted T cells, or PBMCs supplied cDNA or gDNA.

In the study's own analysis: Estimation of nucleated cell counts was performed using reference gene primer amplification. Here immunoSEQ multiplex PCR was the method, and the copy in TCRdb shows in-frame clones only, minus some. V, J and clone size are those of that table, while D and trimming were read from the DNA. This sample carries over 200,000 clones, 87% of them seen once, and the ten largest clones take 5.5% to 8%. This receptor was taken from a man aged 55-75 years who had recovered from COVID-19. The sequencing sample was made of peripheral blood.

This CDR3 is CASTFVGLGGANVLTF. The CDR3, as DNA: TGTGCCAGCACTTTCGTAGGTCTGGGCGGGGCCAACGTCCTGACTTTC. The genes are TRBV28 and TRBJ2-6; D is uncertain. V was cut by 7 bases and J by 4 bases, with 17 bases left in between. This CDR3 has 16 amino acids. The V gene's germline CDR1 is MDHEN and CDR2 SYDVKM.